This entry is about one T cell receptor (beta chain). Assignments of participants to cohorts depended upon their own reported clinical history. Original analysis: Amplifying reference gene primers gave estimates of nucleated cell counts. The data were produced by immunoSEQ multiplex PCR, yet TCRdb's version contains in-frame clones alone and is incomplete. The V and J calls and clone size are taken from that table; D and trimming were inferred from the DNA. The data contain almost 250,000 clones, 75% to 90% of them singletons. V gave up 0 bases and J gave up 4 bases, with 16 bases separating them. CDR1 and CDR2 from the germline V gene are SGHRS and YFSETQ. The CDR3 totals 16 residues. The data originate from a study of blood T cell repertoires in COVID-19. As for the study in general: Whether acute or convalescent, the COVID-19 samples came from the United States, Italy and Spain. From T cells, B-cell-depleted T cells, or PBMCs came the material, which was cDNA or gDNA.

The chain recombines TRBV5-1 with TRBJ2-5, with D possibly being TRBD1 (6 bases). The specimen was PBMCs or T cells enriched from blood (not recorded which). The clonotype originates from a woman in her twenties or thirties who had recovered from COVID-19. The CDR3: CASSLAPNRVRETQYF. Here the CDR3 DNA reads TGCGCCAGCAGCTTGGCCCCGAACAGGGTACGAGAGACCCAGTACTTC.